This T cell receptor beta chain was documented in a study of cytomegalovirus exposure and HLA in healthy donors. Study in general: As released early, the data held roughly 85 million unique TCRs from HLA-typed donors.

CDR1 is SGHRS, CDR2 YFSETQ, per germline. There are 11 residues in the CDR3. With V trimmed by 7 bases and J by 6 bases, 3 bases remained unmatched. The PCR was carried out with 60 Vbeta primers and 13 Jbeta primers. This table comes from immunoSEQ multiplex PCR, and its TCRdb copy is limited to in-frame clones, with some not included. The table shows about 170,000 clones, with 70% to 85% occurring only once. As regards this clone: The antigen is undetermined.

Findings and limits, study-wide: The number of N-insertions in an Asian-associated ancestry cluster was reportedly below the roughly 660-donor mean in a later analysis. As a later analysis showed, a missense DCLRE1C variant was linked to trimming of TCR beta V- and J-genes.

The material sequenced was PBMCs. V is TRBV5-1 and J is TRBJ2-7, with TRBD1 identical over 8 bases. This receptor was taken from a woman between 25 and 40 years old in good health and CMV-seropositive. The CDR3 spells CASEQGGEQYF. The CDR3 DNA sequence: TGCGCCAGCGAACAGGGGGGCGAGCAGTACTTC.